The T cell receptor (beta chain) described here comes from a study of OX40 agonist ivuxolimab in advanced cancers. Study details: Mean age approximately 59 years, range about 23 to 80; approximately 80% male. Findings and limits, study-wide: More expanded clones were found, on average, in CD8+ than in CD4+ T cells.

As regards this clone: Its antigen remains unidentified.

V shed 3 bases and J shed 5 bases, with 8 bases lying between them. This CDR3 has 13 amino acids. The germline V gene encodes CDR1 SGHTA and CDR2 FQGNSA. TCRdb's table, derived via immunoSEQ multiplex PCR, lists solely in-frame clones and lacks some. In the table there are roughly 35,000 clones, around 81% of which are singletons. The gene calls are TRBV7-2 and TRBJ2-1; D remains unclear. The TCR originated in an adult with an advanced solid tumor such as melanoma, head and neck, liver or kidney cancer. This specimen consisted of CD4+ or CD8+ T cells sorted from blood, obtained in a trial of the OX40 agonist ivuxolimab. Written as DNA, the CDR3 is TGTGCCAGCAGCTTCAACCGGGACAATGAGCAGTTCTTC. Protein: CASSFNRDNEQFF.